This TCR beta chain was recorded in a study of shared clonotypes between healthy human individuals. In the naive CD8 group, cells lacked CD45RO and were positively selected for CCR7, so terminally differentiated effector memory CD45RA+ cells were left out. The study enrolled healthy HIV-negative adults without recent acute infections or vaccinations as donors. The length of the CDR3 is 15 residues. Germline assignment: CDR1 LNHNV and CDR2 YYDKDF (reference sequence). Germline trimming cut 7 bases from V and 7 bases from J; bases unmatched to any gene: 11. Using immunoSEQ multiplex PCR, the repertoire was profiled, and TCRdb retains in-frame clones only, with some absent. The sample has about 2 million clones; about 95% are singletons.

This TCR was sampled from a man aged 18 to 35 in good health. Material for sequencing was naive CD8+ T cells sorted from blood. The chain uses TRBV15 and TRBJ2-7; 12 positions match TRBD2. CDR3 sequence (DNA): TGTGCCACCAAGCGCGCTAGCGGGGGGGCGGGGGAGCAGTACTTC. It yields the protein CATKRASGGAGEQYF.